In this sample, the clone carrying this TCR beta chain turned up a few times. This sample stems from a study of cytomegalovirus exposure and HLA in healthy donors. The donors comprised healthy bone marrow donors. The PCR employed 60 Vbeta primers together with 13 Jbeta primers. Clones were sequenced by immunoSEQ multiplex PCR, and TCRdb holds only the in-frame ones, with some missing. The table has 120,000 or so clones, roughly 17% seen once. With V trimmed by 5 bases and J by 6 bases, 11 bases remained unmatched. Germline CDR1 SGHNT, CDR2 YYREEE (reference sequence). The CDR3 consists of 16 residues. The TCR originated in a female donor in good health and CMV-seropositive. The source material was PBMCs. V and J are TRBV5-4 and TRBJ2-1; TRBD1 aligns across 10 bases. This CDR3 reads CASSTLTGGAPNEQFF. In nucleotides, the CDR3 is TGTGCCAGCAGTACTTTGACAGGGGGCGCCCCCAATGAGCAGTTCTTC.